These 28 T cell receptor beta chains were sequenced from one sample in a study of response to subunit inactivated influenza vaccine. TCRdb ran MiXCR on the RT-PCR reads and lists one entry per CDR3 protein. The table shows about 780,000 distinct CDR3 sequences, with less than 20% occurring only once. The sequencing here drew on PBMCs from blood, taken 5 days after vaccination. The receptor source for this set is a man in his forties or fifties who received an inactivated influenza vaccine.

The rearrangement joins TRBV5-1 to TRBJ1-2; D unclear. CDR3 length: 16 amino acids. The V gene's germline CDR1 is SGHRS and CDR2 YFSETQ. Trimming cost V 0 bases and J 2 bases, with 14 bases left between them. CDR3: CASSLGVPGRNYGYTF. In nucleotides, the CDR3 is TGCGCCAGCAGCTTGGGGGTTCCAGGACGCAACTATGGCTACACCTTC.

Only a few counts were recorded for this clonotype. This sequence joins TRBV6-5 and TRBJ2-7; 7 nucleotides agree with TRBD2. The CDR3 has 14 amino acids. V was clipped by 2 bases and J by 2 bases; unmatched bases: 3. CDR1 is MNHEY, CDR2 SVGAGI, per germline. CDR3 bases: TGTGCCAGCAGTTACCCCCGGGGGGCCTACGAGCAGTACTTC. Its protein product is CASSYPRGAYEQYF.

The V call is TRBV28, the J call TRBJ1-6, with D hard to call. Germline loops: CDR1 MDHEN, CDR2 SYDVKM. Between the trimmed V and J ends, which lost 7 bases and 6 bases, there was a span of 10 bases. The CDR3 length is 13 residues. The CDR3 nucleotides read TGTGCCAGCAAGGACGCTGGTAATTCACCCCTCCACTTT. As protein: CASKDAGNSPLHF.

The table lists this clonotype with a few counts. The V call is TRBV6-1, the J call TRBJ1-1; D is unclear. The CDR3 runs to 15 residues. Germline V gene data show CDR1 as MNHNS and CDR2 as SASEGT. V dropped 6 bases and J dropped 1 base, with 15 bases sitting between them. The CDR3, as DNA: TGTGCCAGCAGGCCAGTGACAACTAGGAACACTGAAGCTTTCTTT. Translating gives CASRPVTTRNTEAFF.

This clonotype occurred a few times. The chain is built from TRBV7-2 and TRBJ1-2, with D maybe TRBD1 (5 bases). The V and J ends lost 5 bases and 8 bases respectively, with 15 bases between them. The CDR3 length is 13 residues. Germline values: CDR1 SGHTA, CDR2 FQGNSA. The CDR3 nucleotides are TGTGCCAGCAGCACCAGGCGACAGAACGGCTACACCTTC. This translates into CASSTRRQNGYTF. The full variable domain, in which reference TRBV7-2 and TRBJ1-2 provide the parts outside the CDR3, is GAGVSQSPSNKVTEKGKDVELRCDPISGHTALYWYRQSLGQGLEFLIYFQGNSAPDKSGLPSDRFSAERTGGSVSTLTIQRTQQEDSAVYLCASSTRRQNGYTFGSGTRLTVV.

This clonotype was recorded a few times. The gene calls are TRBV7-2 and TRBJ2-1; a weak D match, TRBD2 (6 bases). Germline V gene sequence: CDR1 SGHTA, CDR2 FQGNSA. CDR3 size: 16 residues. The V gene lost 5 bases and the J gene lost 3 bases, with 17 bases spanning the gap. CDR3 nucleotide sequence: TGTGCCAGCAGCGGAAGAACCGGGACTTACTACAATGAGCAGTTCTTC. Translation gives CASSGRTGTYYNEQFF.

This chain links TRBV12-3 or TRBV12-4 with TRBJ2-1, with 8 bases fitting TRBD2. V was pared by 8 bases and J by 4 bases, with 13 bases of the junction left unmatched. This CDR3 comprises 16 residues. CDR3 in DNA: TGTGCCAGCGGTTCCGCGGCGGGGGGCCGATACAATGAGCAGTTCTTC. Its protein product is CASGSAAGGRYNEQFF.

This clonotype was counted many times. The chain is built from TRBV20-1 and TRBJ1-5; TRBD1 agrees at 8 bases. The CDR3 spans 14 residues. With V trimmed by 1 base and J by 2 bases, 1 base remained unmatched. Germline V gene sequence: CDR1 DFQATT, CDR2 SNEGSKA (reference sequence). CDR3 bases: TGCAGTGCTAGAGGGGGACAGGGCAATCAGCCCCAGCATTTT. This encodes CSARGGQGNQPQHF.

The chain uses TRBV6-2 or TRBV6-3 and TRBJ1-1; 11 nucleotides align to TRBD1. CDR3 size: 18 residues. CDR1 is MNHEY, CDR2 SVGEGT, per germline. The V and J ends lost 7 bases and 5 bases, in that order; junction bases with no gene match: 18. The CDR3: CASTGAKGQGAVRTEAFF. DNA of the CDR3: TGTGCCAGCACTGGGGCGAAAGGACAGGGGGCGGTAAGGACTGAAGCTTTCTTT.

V and J are TRBV28 and TRBJ2-1; D is ambiguous. The CDR3 is 14 amino acids. V was trimmed by 10 bases and J by 5 bases, leaving 18 bases between them. Germline assignment: CDR1 MDHEN and CDR2 SYDVKM. CDR3 protein: CAISAGFRNNEQFF. The CDR3 DNA sequence: TGTGCCATTTCGGCCGGCTTTAGAAACAATGAGCAGTTCTTC.

This clonotype was observed at least ten times. The V gene is TRBV7-9, the J gene TRBJ1-4, with a possible D match to TRBD1 (6 bases). Germline CDR1 reads SEHNR; CDR2 reads FQNEAQ (reference sequence). This CDR3 is built from 13 residues. The germline V and J ends were trimmed by 10 bases and 6 bases, with 15 bases remaining between them. Here the CDR3 reads CATLIRGDEKLFF. CDR3 DNA sequence: TGTGCCACTTTAATCAGGGGAGATGAAAAACTGTTTTTT.

This clonotype appeared a few times. This rearrangement joins TRBV30 to TRBJ1-1, with D possibly being TRBD1 (6 bases). The germline V gene encodes CDR1 GTSNPN and CDR2 SVGIG (reference sequence). Trimming left V 1 base short and J 4 bases short, with 16 bases between. The CDR3 loop spans 15 amino acids. The CDR3 region is CAWSGGPGGSTEAFF. The CDR3 bases are TGTGCCTGGAGTGGAGGGCCGGGGGGCTCCACTGAAGCTTTCTTT.

V gene TRBV28 combines with J gene TRBJ2-7; possible D gene TRBD2, 6 bases. CDR1 is MDHEN, CDR2 SYDVKM, per germline. Trimming took off 7 bases at V and 5 bases at J, with 15 bases between the two ends. CDR3 length equals 13 residues. The CDR3, as DNA: TGTGCCAGCACTCCGGGGGATTGGCACGAGCAGTACTTC. Residues: CASTPGDWHEQYF.

The gene calls are TRBV6-1 and TRBJ1-5, with no clear D. V lost 8 bases and J lost 6, with 14 bases in between. The CDR3 totals 13 residues. In germline, CDR1 is MNHNS, CDR2 SASEGT. This CDR3 reads CASETLRGQPQHF. As DNA, the CDR3 is TGTGCCAGCGAGACCCTCAGAGGTCAGCCCCAGCATTTT.

This clonotype was detected only a few times. J is TRBJ2-7 and V is TRBV29-1, with D uncertain. In germline, CDR1 is SQVTM, CDR2 ANQGSEA. The CDR3 consists of 13 residues. Trimming shortened V by 0 bases and J by 0 bases, and 6 bases separated the two germline ends. The CDR3, as DNA: TGCAGCGTTGAAGACGGCAGCTCCTACGAGCAGTACTTC. It translates to CSVEDGSSYEQYF.

In this sample, this clonotype turned up a few times. This sequence joins TRBV6-5 and TRBJ2-3; 7 nucleotides line up with TRBD2. Germline CDR1 MNHEY, CDR2 SVGAGI. After removal of 0 bases from V and 2 bases from J, the junction contained 2 bases not matched to a gene. This CDR3 spans 15 amino acids. CDR3 protein: CASSYSTSFTDTQYF. The CDR3 DNA follows: TGTGCCAGCAGTTACTCGACTAGCTTCACAGATACGCAGTATTTT.

The chain combines TRBV10-3 with TRBJ2-7; D is perhaps TRBD2 (6 bases). The V end was cut by 9 bases, the J end by 1 base, with 19 bases between. The CDR3 length is 15 residues. Germline V lookup: CDR1 ENHRY, CDR2 SYGVKD. CDR3 sequence (DNA): TGTGCCATTTCTCCGGCCGGGGGAGGATCCTACGAGCAGTACTTC. It translates to CAISPAGGGSYEQYF.

This clonotype was observed many times. CDR3 protein: CSARDLLAGANYEQYF. CDR3 coding DNA: TGCAGTGCTAGAGATTTACTAGCGGGAGCGAACTACGAGCAGTACTTC. The chain carries TRBV20-1 and TRBJ2-7; 11 bases are a match to TRBD2. CDR3 length: 16 amino acids. Germline V gives CDR1 DFQATT, CDR2 SNEGSKA (reference sequence). Unmatched junction bases numbered 7, after V lost 0 bases and J lost 3 bases.

This clonotype showed up just a few times. This chain links TRBV5-1 with TRBJ2-7, with TRBD1 as a possible D gene (5 bases). Germline assignment: CDR1 SGHRS and CDR2 YFSETQ. Trimming removed 0 bases at V and 5 bases at J, with 15 bases between. The CDR3 spans 15 residues. The DNA of the CDR3 is TGCGCCAGCAGCTTGGATCAGGGATTACCGGACGAGCAGTACTTC. Translating gives CASSLDQGLPDEQYF.

This clonotype was seen a handful of times. The rearrangement uses TRBV20-1 and TRBJ2-1; TRBD2 matches 15 bases. V shed 6 bases and J 7 bases; nucleotides not matched to a gene: 7. The CDR3 runs to 15 residues. Germline values: CDR1 DFQATT, CDR2 SNEGSKA (reference sequence). Here the CDR3 reads CSAPGTSGGTNEQFF. The DNA for the CDR3 is TGCAGTGCCCCCGGGACTAGCGGGGGGACGAATGAGCAGTTCTTC.

This clonotype was seen a few times. The chain uses TRBV29-1 and TRBJ1-2, with D maybe TRBD1 (5 bases). CDR3 length: 11 amino acids. CDR1 and CDR2 from the germline V gene are SQVTM and ANQGSEA. The V end was cut by 3 bases, the J end by 4 bases, with 6 bases between. CDR3 nucleotide sequence: TGCAGCGTTGAGGGACGCTATGGCTACACCTTC. Protein sequence: CSVEGRYGYTF.

There are a few counts of this clonotype. The chain employs TRBV20-1 and TRBJ2-5, with D perhaps given as TRBD1 or TRBD2 (5 bases each). V lost 3 bases to trimming and J lost 5 bases, with 10 bases between them. CDR1 is DFQATT, CDR2 SNEGSKA, per germline (reference sequence). The CDR3 spans 12 residues. The CDR3 spells CSASRGWETQYF. In DNA, the CDR3 is TGCAGTGCTAGTCGGGGCTGGGAGACCCAGTACTTC.

The chain's CDR3 is CASSLIKLGSSTGVKNEQFF. The DNA of the CDR3 is TGTGCCAGCAGTTTGATCAAGTTAGGGTCGAGCACGGGAGTGAAGAATGAGCAGTTCTTC. The chain couples TRBV12-3 or TRBV12-4 to TRBJ2-1; perhaps TRBD2 as D (6 bases). This CDR3 spans 20 amino acids. Trimming took off 3 bases at V and 7 bases at J, with 31 bases between the two ends.

This clonotype was recorded a few times. V gene TRBV7-2 combines with J gene TRBJ2-2, with a weak D call TRBD2 (6 bases). The CDR3 runs to 16 residues. Germline V lookup: CDR1 SGHTA, CDR2 FQGNSA. V was clipped by 5 bases and J by 4 bases, with 17 bases between them. For the CDR3, the DNA is TGTGCCAGCAGCCCGGATCGACTAGTGGGCACCGGGGAGCTGTTTTTT. As protein: CASSPDRLVGTGELFF.

The chain carries TRBV29-1 and TRBJ2-1; TRBD2 matches at 8 bases. J gave up 14 bases and V 6 bases, and 9 bases lay outside the gene matches. This CDR3 region has 11 residues. CDR1 and CDR2 from the germline V gene are SQVTM and ANQGSEA. The CDR3 loop is CSVRTSSGKFF. DNA for the CDR3: TGCAGCGTCAGGACTAGCAGTGGGAAGTTCTTC.

The chain recombines TRBV7-8 with TRBJ2-2; D remains ambiguous. This CDR3 region has 13 residues. Trimming removed 5 bases from V and 2 bases from J, with 6 bases in between. Germline loops: CDR1 SGHVS, CDR2 FQNEAQ. The DNA for the CDR3 is TGTGCCAGCAGCCAACACAACACCGGGGAGCTGTTTTTT. Amino acid sequence: CASSQHNTGELFF.

The chain has TRBV28 and TRBJ2-3; 12 nucleotides match TRBD2. The CDR3 sequence is 15 residues long. Germline V gene sequence: CDR1 MDHEN, CDR2 SYDVKM. V was pared by 6 bases and J by 3 bases, with 4 bases of the junction left unmatched. The CDR3 region is CASRTSGRITDTQYF. Written as DNA, the CDR3 is TGTGCCAGCAGGACTAGCGGGAGAATAACAGATACGCAGTATTTT.

The chain has TRBV4-3 and TRBJ2-2; D gene uncertain. Germline V gives CDR1 LGHNA, CDR2 YSLEER. The CDR3 sequence is 16 residues long. The V end lost 4 bases, the J end lost 7 bases, and 19 bases lay between the germline ends. CDR3 in amino acids: CASSPAPTGSGGELFF. As DNA, the CDR3 is TGCGCCAGCAGCCCGGCGCCGACTGGGTCGGGCGGGGAGCTGTTTTTT.